One and the same sample provided the 9 T cell receptor beta chains below, sequenced in a study of shared clonotypes between healthy human individuals. TCRdb keeps only in-frame clones here, not all; method: immunoSEQ multiplex PCR. This sample yields about 1.1 million clones, of which roughly 77% are seen a single time; 0.89% belongs to the top ten. Sequencing used memory CD4+ T cells from PBMCs. The subset: CD45RA-negative fraction. Source of these receptors: a young man in good health. Some clones in this sample may be carry-over from other donors' samples.

In this sample, this clone turned up a few times. This rearrangement joins TRBV7-2 to TRBJ2-7, with D perhaps assigned TRBD1 or TRBD2 (5 bases each). The CDR3 consists of 14 residues. The V gene lost 5 bases and the J gene lost 3 bases, with 14 bases spanning the gap. Germline V gene data show CDR1 as SGHTA and CDR2 as FQGNSA. The CDR3 DNA is TGTGCCAGCAGCCCCGGTTGGGGGAGCTACGAGCAGTACTTC. Its protein is CASSPGWGSYEQYF. The full variable domain, in which reference TRBV7-2 and TRBJ2-7 provide the parts outside the CDR3, is GAGVSQSPSNKVTEKGKDVELRCDPISGHTALYWYRQSLGQGLEFLIYFQGNSAPDKSGLPSDRFSAERTGGSVSTLTIQRTQQEDSAVYLCASSPGWGSYEQYFGPGTRLTVT.

This clone was seen only once. This chain joins TRBV15 and TRBJ2-2; 10 bases are shared with TRBD1. V shed 0 bases, J shed 7 bases, and the junction held 5 bases outside the gene matches. The CDR3 runs to 16 residues. Germline V gene lookup returns CDR1 LNHNV and CDR2 YYDKDF (reference sequence). The CDR3 reads CATSRETGGRSGELFF. The CDR3 bases are TGTGCCACCAGCAGAGAGACAGGGGGCCGGAGCGGGGAGCTGTTTTTT.

A remark on this clone: Other nucleotide sequences in the sample specify the same CDR3. Here the CDR3 DNA reads TGTGCCAGCAGCCTCGGGACTAGCGGTTACAATGAGCAGTTCTTC. Its protein is CASSLGTSGYNEQFF. The J gene is TRBJ2-1, the V gene TRBV7-2; 11 nucleotides agree with TRBD2. Germline CDR1 is SGHTA and CDR2 is FQGNSA. The CDR3 sequence is 15 residues long. V trimming: 5 bases; J trimming: 4 bases; junction bases outside the gene matches: 4.

Concerning this clone: This specimen includes other DNA sequences encoding the same CDR3. V usage is TRBV7-3 and J usage is TRBJ1-2; TRBD1 is a possible D gene (6 bases). CDR1 SGHTA and CDR2 FQGTGA come from the germline V gene. The CDR3 extends over 13 amino acids. V gave up 5 bases and J gave up 8 bases, with 15 bases separating them. The CDR3 protein is CASSPRAGDGYTF. DNA for the CDR3: TGTGCCAGCAGCCCAAGGGCAGGGGACGGCTACACCTTC. Supplemented by reference TRBV7-3 and TRBJ1-2, the full variable domain reads GAGVSQTPSNKVTEKGKYVELRCDPISGHTALYWYRQSLGQGPEFLIYFQGTGAADDSGLPNDRFFAVRPEGSVSTLKIQRTERGDSAVYLCASSPRAGDGYTFGSGTRLTVV.

With respect to this clone: Compared with germline, one end of the junction differs, possibly owing to a read error. The genes are TRBV6-1 and TRBJ2-7; possible D gene TRBD2, 5 bases. From germline, CDR1 is MNHNS and CDR2 SASEGT. The CDR3 sequence is 15 residues long. The CDR3 coding sequence is TGTGCCAGCAGGAGGGATACCTGGTCCCCCTACGAGCAGCACTTC. Translated, it gives CASRRDTWSPYEQHF.

The chain recombines TRBV5-6 with TRBJ1-2; D gene ambiguous. Deletions cut 0 bases from V and 6 bases from J, with 9 bases between. This CDR3 contains 13 residues. The germline V gene encodes CDR1 SGHDT and CDR2 YYEEEE. DNA of the CDR3: TGTGCCAGCAGCTTGGCTGGGTTGGATGGCTACACCTTC. Translating gives CASSLAGLDGYTF.

The genes are TRBV6-1 and TRBJ2-7, with 9 bases lining up with TRBD1. CDR1 and CDR2 (germline): MNHNS, SASEGT. The CDR3 is 14 residues long. The V and J ends lost 6 bases and 2 bases, in that order; junction bases with no gene match: 5. CDR3 nucleotides: TGTGCCAGCAGAACCGGGACAGGGCCCTACGAGCAGTACTTC. It yields the protein CASRTGTGPYEQYF.

The genes are TRBV6-4 and TRBJ2-5; 8 bases agree with TRBD1. This CDR3 has 20 amino acids. Germline V gives CDR1 MRHNA, CDR2 SNTAGT. The junction had 22 bases not matched to a gene; V was cut back by 2 bases and J by 5 bases. The CDR3 region has the DNA TGTGCCAGCAGTGACCCCCGGACAGGGAAAGACTCTGGGGCGAGTGAGACCCAGTACTTC. Encoded protein: CASSDPRTGKDSGASETQYF.

Notes on this clone: Other DNA sequences within the sample encode an identical CDR3. CDR3 amino acids: CASSFSSGANVLTF. The CDR3 DNA follows: TGTGCCAGCAGTTTTAGCTCTGGGGCCAACGTCCTGACTTTC. The chain combines TRBV27 with TRBJ2-6, with D unclear. Trimming removed 3 bases at V and 0 bases at J, with 3 bases between. Germline lookup yields CDR1 MNHEY and CDR2 SMNVEV (reference sequence). This CDR3 has 14 amino acids.